Below are 25 T cell receptor beta chains sequenced from a single sample in a study of OX40 agonist ivuxolimab in advanced cancers. Using immunoSEQ multiplex PCR, the repertoire was profiled, and TCRdb retains in-frame clones only, with some absent. The table records about 20,000 clones, around 80% of them present only once. This specimen was CD4+ or CD8+ T cells sorted from blood, taken in a trial of the OX40 agonist ivuxolimab. The receptors originated from an adult with an advanced solid tumor such as melanoma, head and neck, liver or kidney cancer.

The rearrangement joins TRBV27 to TRBJ2-7; D not resolved. This CDR3 region has 15 residues. In germline, CDR1 is MNHEY, CDR2 SMNVEV (reference sequence). V lost 5 bases, J lost 0 bases, and 14 bases lay in between. CDR3 sequence: CASSPNSPSSYEQYF. In nucleotides, the CDR3 is TGTGCCAGCAGTCCCAATTCACCAAGCTCCTACGAGCAGTACTTC.

The V gene is TRBV5-1, the J gene TRBJ2-5, with D perhaps TRBD2 (5 bases). The CDR3 is 16 amino acids. V lost 2 bases and J lost 5, with 19 bases in between. CDR1 is SGHRS and CDR2 is YFSETQ in the germline V gene. CDR3 protein: CASSFDGFEGTETQYF. The CDR3 bases are TGCGCCAGCAGCTTCGACGGGTTTGAGGGAACGGAGACCCAGTACTTC.

This clone turned up a few times. The rearrangement uses TRBV19 and TRBJ2-1, with D perhaps given as TRBD1 or TRBD2 (5 bases each). This CDR3 comprises 13 residues. Germline assignment: CDR1 LNHDA and CDR2 SQIVND (reference sequence). Trimming left V 7 bases short and J 5 bases short, with 12 bases between. The CDR3 DNA sequence: TGTGCCAGTATCGGGACCCAAGACAATGAGCAGTTCTTC. Amino acid sequence: CASIGTQDNEQFF.

This clone was counted only a few times. The J gene is TRBJ2-1, the V gene TRBV5-6; 11 nucleotides align to TRBD1. After removal of 4 bases from V and 2 bases from J, the junction contained 5 bases not matched to a gene. CDR1 is SGHDT, CDR2 YYEEEE, per germline. CDR3 length: 16 amino acids. The CDR3 region is CASSIGTGGAYNEQFF. The CDR3 DNA reads as TGTGCCAGCAGCATCGGGACAGGGGGGGCCTACAATGAGCAGTTCTTC.

The rearrangement joins TRBV13 to TRBJ2-1, with 8 bases that match TRBD2. CDR3 length: 17 amino acids. Trimming cost V 4 bases and J 0 bases; bases outside gene matches: 8. The V gene's germline CDR1 is PRHDT and CDR2 FYEKMQ (reference sequence). CDR3 nucleotides: TGTGCCAGCAGCTCCCGAGTAGCGGGGTCCTCCTACAATGAGCAGTTCTTC. Residues: CASSSRVAGSSYNEQFF. Together with reference TRBV13 and TRBJ2-1, the CDR3 gives the full variable domain: AAGVIQSPRHLIKEKRETATLKCYPIPRHDTVYWYQQGPGQDPQFLISFYEKMQSDKGSIPDRFSAQQFSDYHSELNMSSLELGDSALYFCASSSRVAGSSYNEQFFGPGTRLTVL.

The V and J genes are TRBV28 and TRBJ1-2; 8 positions match TRBD1. V was clipped by 6 bases and J by 4 bases; unmatched bases: 10. In germline, CDR1 is MDHEN, CDR2 SYDVKM. This CDR3 has 15 residues. The CDR3: CASRPGQGRVYGYTF. The CDR3 DNA reads TGTGCCAGCAGACCCGGACAGGGACGAGTCTATGGCTACACCTTC.

V gene TRBV19 combines with J gene TRBJ2-3; 9 positions agree with TRBD2. Germline-derived CDR1 and CDR2 are LNHDA and SQIVND (reference sequence). The CDR3 contains 18 residues. V dropped 4 bases and J dropped 4; count of bases not matched to a gene: 15. The CDR3 region has the DNA TGTGCCAGTAGTACTCCCGAACCGGGACTAGCCCCCCCAGATACGCAGTATTTT. Translation gives CASSTPEPGLAPPDTQYF.

The rearrangement uses TRBV6-5 and TRBJ1-2; 7 nucleotides line up with TRBD1. The CDR3 length is 15 residues. Trimming cost V 5 bases and J 2 bases; bases outside gene matches: 8. Germline V gene lookup returns CDR1 MNHEY and CDR2 SVGAGI. The CDR3 DNA sequence: TGTGCCAGCAGTCAGACAGGGCTCCTCAACTATGGCTACACCTTC. This gives the protein CASSQTGLLNYGYTF.

This chain links TRBV4-3 with TRBJ2-7; weak D call: TRBD2 (7 bases). Deletions cut 0 bases from V and 7 bases from J, with 16 bases between. The germline V gene encodes CDR1 LGHNA and CDR2 YSLEER. The CDR3 runs 15 residues. CDR3 sequence (DNA): TGCGCCAGCAGCCAAGAGCCCCGGGGGGCGGGTGAGCAGTACTTC. Translating it yields CASSQEPRGAGEQYF.

The chain recombines TRBV6-1 with TRBJ1-2; 7 positions match TRBD1. Germline V gene sequence: CDR1 MNHNS, CDR2 SASEGT. V was pared by 2 bases and J by 4 bases, with 7 bases of the junction left unmatched. The CDR3 is 15 amino acids. The CDR3 nucleotides read TGTGCCAGCAGTGAAACTCCAGGGGGAGGCTATGGCTACACCTTC. Its protein product is CASSETPGGGYGYTF.

This sequence joins TRBV4-3 and TRBJ2-3; possible D gene TRBD2, 6 bases. Germline-derived CDR1 and CDR2 are LGHNA and YSLEER. V gave up 0 bases and J gave up 3 bases, with 19 bases separating them. The CDR3 spans 18 residues. CDR3 in amino acids: CASSQDGLMVAGTDTQYF. The CDR3 bases are TGCGCCAGCAGCCAAGATGGTTTAATGGTGGCGGGGACAGATACGCAGTATTTT.

This rearrangement joins TRBV29-1 to TRBJ2-1; the match to TRBD2 covers 11 bases. Losses at the gene ends were 4 bases for V and 0 bases for J; bases not matched to a gene: 11. Germline V gene lookup returns CDR1 SQVTM and CDR2 ANQGSEA. The CDR3 totals 18 residues. CDR3 region: CSVAGTSGGPSSYNEQFF. CDR3 sequence (DNA): TGCAGCGTTGCGGGGACTAGCGGTGGCCCGAGCTCCTACAATGAGCAGTTCTTC.

This clone was seen only once. The V call is TRBV2, the J call TRBJ2-6; TRBD2 agrees at 15 bases. The CDR3 consists of 19 residues. Looked up from germline, CDR1 is SNHLY and CDR2 is FYNNEI. V lost 4 bases, J lost 1 base, and 5 bases stayed unmatched. CDR3 sequence (DNA): TGTGCCAGCAGTGTCGCGGGACTAGCGGGAGGTTCTGGGGCCAACGTCCTGACTTTC. This translates into CASSVAGLAGGSGANVLTF.

This clone is medium-sized (0.01 to 0.1%) in the sample. The chain employs TRBV5-4 and TRBJ1-1; 8 bases are a match to TRBD1. CDR3 length: 15 residues. V trimming: 4 bases; J trimming: 0 bases; junction bases outside the gene matches: 5. Germline V gene lookup returns CDR1 SGHNT and CDR2 YYREEE (reference sequence). The CDR3 region has the DNA TGTGCCAGCAGCAGAGAGGACAGGGTGAACACTGAAGCTTTCTTT. Its translation is CASSREDRVNTEAFF.

This chain uses TRBV4-3 with TRBJ2-3; D is unresolved. CDR3 size: 15 residues. Germline V gene lookup returns CDR1 LGHNA and CDR2 YSLEER. V lost 0 bases, J lost 1 base, and 8 bases lay in between. CDR3 sequence: CASSQDSRGTDTQYF. The DNA for the CDR3 is TGCGCCAGCAGCCAAGACTCCCGGGGCACAGATACGCAGTATTTT.

The chain uses TRBV9 and TRBJ2-7, with 9 bases fitting TRBD1. Germline loops: CDR1 SGDLS, CDR2 YYNGEE. The CDR3 extends over 14 amino acids. The V and J ends lost 0 bases and 3 bases, in that order; junction bases with no gene match: 1. The CDR3 region is CASSVADRGYEQYF. DNA for the CDR3: TGTGCCAGCAGCGTAGCGGACAGGGGCTACGAGCAGTACTTC.

This clone was picked up a small number of times. The gene calls are TRBV2 and TRBJ2-1; unclear D gene. The CDR3 loop spans 15 amino acids. Trimming stripped 4 bases from V and 0 bases from J, with 10 bases between. Germline CDR1 SNHLY, CDR2 FYNNEI. CDR3 loop: CASSGLSSSYNEQFF. CDR3 sequence (DNA): TGTGCCAGCAGTGGGTTGTCAAGCTCCTACAATGAGCAGTTCTTC.

This rearrangement joins TRBV30 to TRBJ2-3; D is ambiguous. This CDR3 region has 13 residues. From germline, CDR1 is GTSNPN and CDR2 SVGIG (reference sequence). Trimming shortened V by 3 bases and J by 3 bases, and 10 bases separated the two germline ends. The CDR3, as DNA: TGTGCCTGGAGAACAGCAGCGACAGATACGCAGTATTTT. Amino acids: CAWRTAATDTQYF.

The chain joins TRBV11-1 to TRBJ2-1, with 7 positions matching TRBD1. Germline CDR1 reads SGHAT; CDR2 reads FQDESV (reference sequence). The CDR3 totals 14 residues. With V trimmed by 3 bases and J by 7 bases, 6 bases remained unmatched. The CDR3 sequence: CASSFTGVRNEQFF. The CDR3 coding sequence is TGTGCCAGCAGCTTCACAGGGGTCCGGAATGAGCAGTTCTTC.

The chain uses TRBV19 and TRBJ2-3; D uncertain. Germline CDR1 LNHDA, CDR2 SQIVND (reference sequence). With 5 bases removed from V and 2 bases from J, the gap between germline ends came to 8 bases. This CDR3 has 13 amino acids. The CDR3 sequence: CASSLIPTDTQYF. The CDR3 DNA reads as TGTGCCAGTAGTTTAATCCCCACAGATACGCAGTATTTT.

By frequency in the sample, this clone is medium-sized (0.01 to 0.1%). The rearrangement uses TRBV10-3 and TRBJ1-2; no clear D. The CDR3 has 13 residues. CDR1 and CDR2 (germline): ENHRY, SYGVKD. Trimming removed 4 bases at V and 3 bases at J, with 9 bases between. The DNA for the CDR3 is TGTGCCATCAGTGGCAATGGGGACTATGGCTACACCTTC. This codes for CAISGNGDYGYTF.

For the CDR3, the DNA is TGTGCCAGCAGTTCCAGGGGTCCCTACAATGAGCAGTTCTTC. Translation: CASSSRGPYNEQFF. The chain is built from TRBV6-5 and TRBJ2-1; possibly TRBD1 for D (6 bases). Germline-derived CDR1 and CDR2 are MNHEY and SVGAGI. CDR3 length: 14 amino acids. Trimming removed 4 bases at V and 2 bases at J, with 9 bases between.

The chain links TRBV29-1 to TRBJ1-5; D unclear. Trimming shortened V by 6 bases and J by 6 bases, and 12 bases separated the two germline ends. Germline V gene lookup returns CDR1 SQVTM and CDR2 ANQGSEA. The CDR3 spans 12 residues. The CDR3 DNA is TGCAGCGTCCGAGAGATCGGTCAGCCCCAGCATTTT. Its translation: CSVREIGQPQHF. Together with reference TRBV29-1 and TRBJ1-5, the CDR3 gives the full variable domain: SAVISQKPSRDICQRGTSLTIQCQVDSQVTMMFWYRQQPGQSLTLIATANQGSEATYESGFVIDKFPISRPNLTFSTLTVSNMSPEDSSIYLCSVREIGQPQHFGDGTRLSIL.

A few counts support this clone. The V call is TRBV7-9, the J call TRBJ1-6; 8 positions agree with TRBD1. Germline-derived CDR1 and CDR2 are SEHNR and FQNEAQ (reference sequence). The junction had 5 bases not matched to a gene; V was cut back by 5 bases and J by 2 bases. This CDR3 has 16 residues. The CDR3 DNA follows: TGTGCCAGCAGCCCAACAGGGGGACCCTATAATTCACCCCTCCACTTT. Translated, it gives CASSPTGGPYNSPLHF.

The V gene is TRBV4-3, the J gene TRBJ1-5; D ambiguous. Germline V CDR1 and CDR2: LGHNA, YSLEER. The ends were cut back, 0 bases at V and 10 bases at J, with 10 bases in the middle. The CDR3 is made up of 13 amino acids. The CDR3 region is CASSQDSFQPQHF. CDR3 in DNA: TGCGCCAGCAGCCAAGATAGCTTCCAACCCCAGCATTTT.